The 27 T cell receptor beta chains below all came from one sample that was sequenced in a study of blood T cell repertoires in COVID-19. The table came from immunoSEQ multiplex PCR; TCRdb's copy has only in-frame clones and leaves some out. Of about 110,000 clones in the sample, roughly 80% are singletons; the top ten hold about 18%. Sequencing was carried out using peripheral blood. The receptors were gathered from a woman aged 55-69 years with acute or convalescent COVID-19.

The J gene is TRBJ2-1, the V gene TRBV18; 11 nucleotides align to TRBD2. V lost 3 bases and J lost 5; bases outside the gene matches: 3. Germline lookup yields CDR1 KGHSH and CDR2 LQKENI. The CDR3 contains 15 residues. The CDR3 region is CASSPLAGGHNEQFF. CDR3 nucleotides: TGTGCCAGCTCACCGCTAGCGGGAGGCCACAATGAGCAGTTCTTC.

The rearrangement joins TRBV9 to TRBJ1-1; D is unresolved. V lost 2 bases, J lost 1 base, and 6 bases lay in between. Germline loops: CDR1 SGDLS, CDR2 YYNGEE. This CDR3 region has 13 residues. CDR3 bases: TGTGCCAGCAGCGTCGAGGAGAACACTGAAGCTTTCTTT. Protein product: CASSVEENTEAFF.

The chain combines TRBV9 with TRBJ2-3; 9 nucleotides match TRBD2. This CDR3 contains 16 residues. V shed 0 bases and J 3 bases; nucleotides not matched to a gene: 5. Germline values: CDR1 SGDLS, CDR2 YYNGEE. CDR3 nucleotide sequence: TGTGCCAGCAGCGTAGGCGCTAGCGGGAAGACAGATACGCAGTATTTT. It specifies CASSVGASGKTDTQYF.

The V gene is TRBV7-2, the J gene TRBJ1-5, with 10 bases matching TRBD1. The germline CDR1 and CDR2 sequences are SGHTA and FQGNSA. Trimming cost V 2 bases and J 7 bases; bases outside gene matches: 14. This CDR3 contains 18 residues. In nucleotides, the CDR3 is TGTGCCAGCAGCTTAACGGGACAGGGGAGCGGTTATCGACAGCCCCAGCATTTT. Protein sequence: CASSLTGQGSGYRQPQHF.

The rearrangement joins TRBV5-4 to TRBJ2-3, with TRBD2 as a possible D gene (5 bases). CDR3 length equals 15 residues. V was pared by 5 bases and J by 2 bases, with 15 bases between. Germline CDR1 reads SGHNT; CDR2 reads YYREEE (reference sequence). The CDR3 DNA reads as TGTGCCAGCAGTTCCCCGAGCGGACCCACAGATACGCAGTATTTT. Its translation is CASSSPSGPTDTQYF.

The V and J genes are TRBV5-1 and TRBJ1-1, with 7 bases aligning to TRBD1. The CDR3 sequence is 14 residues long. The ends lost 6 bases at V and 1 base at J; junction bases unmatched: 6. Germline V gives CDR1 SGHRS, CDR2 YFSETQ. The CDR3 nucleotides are TGCGCCAGCAATCCGAGACAGGGGAACACTGAAGCTTTCTTT. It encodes CASNPRQGNTEAFF.

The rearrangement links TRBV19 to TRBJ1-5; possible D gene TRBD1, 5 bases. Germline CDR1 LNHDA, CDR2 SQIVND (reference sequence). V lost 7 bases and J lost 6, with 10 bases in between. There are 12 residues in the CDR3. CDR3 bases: TGTGCCAGTAATCCCCAGGGTCAGCCCCAGCATTTT. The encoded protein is CASNPQGQPQHF. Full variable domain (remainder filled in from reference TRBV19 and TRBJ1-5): DGGITQSPKYLFRKEGQNVTLSCEQNLNHDAMYWYRQDPGQGLRLIYYSQIVNDFQKGDIAEGYSVSREKKESFPLTVTSAQKNPTAFYLCASNPQGQPQHFGDGTRLSIL.

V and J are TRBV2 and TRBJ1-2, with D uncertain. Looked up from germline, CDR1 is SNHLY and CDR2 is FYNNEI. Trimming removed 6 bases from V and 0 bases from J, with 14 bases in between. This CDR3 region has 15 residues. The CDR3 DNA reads TGTGCCAGCAGGGAGGCCAAACCGACTAACTATGGCTACACCTTC. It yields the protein CASREAKPTNYGYTF.

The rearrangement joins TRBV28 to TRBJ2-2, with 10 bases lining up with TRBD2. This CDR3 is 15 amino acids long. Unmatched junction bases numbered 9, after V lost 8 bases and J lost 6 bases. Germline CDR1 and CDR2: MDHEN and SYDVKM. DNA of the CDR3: TGTGCCAGCGGGCTAGCGGGAGTGGGGGCCGGGGAGCTGTTTTTT. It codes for CASGLAGVGAGELFF.

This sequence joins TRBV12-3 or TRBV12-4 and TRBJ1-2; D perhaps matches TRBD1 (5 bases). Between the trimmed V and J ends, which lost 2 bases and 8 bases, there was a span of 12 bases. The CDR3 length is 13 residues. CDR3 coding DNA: TGTGCCAGCAGTTTACTGGGTTGGGGCGGCTACACCTTC. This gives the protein CASSLLGWGGYTF.

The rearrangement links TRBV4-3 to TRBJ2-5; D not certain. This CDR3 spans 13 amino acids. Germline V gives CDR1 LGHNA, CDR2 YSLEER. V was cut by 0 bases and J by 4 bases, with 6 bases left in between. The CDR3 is CASSQEPGETQYF. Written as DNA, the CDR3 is TGCGCCAGCAGCCAAGAGCCCGGAGAGACCCAGTACTTC.

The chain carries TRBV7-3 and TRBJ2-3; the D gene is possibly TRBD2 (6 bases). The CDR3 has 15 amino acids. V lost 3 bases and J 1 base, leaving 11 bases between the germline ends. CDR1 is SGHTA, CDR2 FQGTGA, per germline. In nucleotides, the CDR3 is TGTGCCAGCAGCTTGTTTGGAGGGCGCACAGATACGCAGTATTTT. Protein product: CASSLFGGRTDTQYF.

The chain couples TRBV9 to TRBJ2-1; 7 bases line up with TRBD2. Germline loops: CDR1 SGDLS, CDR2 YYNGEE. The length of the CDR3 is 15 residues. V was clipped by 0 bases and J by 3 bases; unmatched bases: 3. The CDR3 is CASSVDLAVYNEQFF. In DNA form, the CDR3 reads TGTGCCAGCAGCGTAGATCTAGCGGTCTACAATGAGCAGTTCTTC.

Written as DNA, the CDR3 is TGTGCCAGCAACTTTGGGGGACTAGTGATGTTCAATGAGCAGTTCTTC. Protein product: CASNFGGLVMFNEQFF. The rearrangement links TRBV28 to TRBJ2-1; 8 bases align to TRBD2. J gave up 6 bases and V 7 bases, and 14 bases lay outside the gene matches. This CDR3 comprises 16 residues. Germline lookup yields CDR1 MDHEN and CDR2 SYDVKM. Full variable domain (remainder filled in from reference TRBV28 and TRBJ2-1): DVKVTQSSRYLVKRTGEKVFLECVQDMDHENMFWYRQDPGLGLRLIYFSYDVKMKEKGDIPEGYSVSREKKERFSLILESASTNQTSMYLCASNFGGLVMFNEQFFGPGTRLTVL.

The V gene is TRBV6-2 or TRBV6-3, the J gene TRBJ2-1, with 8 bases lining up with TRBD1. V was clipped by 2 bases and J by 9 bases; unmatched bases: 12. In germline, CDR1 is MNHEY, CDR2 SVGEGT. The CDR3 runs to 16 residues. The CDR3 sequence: CASSYLDRGIVAEQFF. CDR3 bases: TGTGCCAGCAGTTACCTCGACAGGGGAATTGTCGCTGAGCAGTTCTTC.

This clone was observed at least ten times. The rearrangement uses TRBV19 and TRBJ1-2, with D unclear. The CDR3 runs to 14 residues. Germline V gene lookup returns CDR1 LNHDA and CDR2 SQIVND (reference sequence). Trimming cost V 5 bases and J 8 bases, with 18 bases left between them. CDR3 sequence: CASSEGLPLGGYTF. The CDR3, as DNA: TGTGCCAGTAGTGAAGGCCTCCCCTTGGGCGGCTACACCTTC.

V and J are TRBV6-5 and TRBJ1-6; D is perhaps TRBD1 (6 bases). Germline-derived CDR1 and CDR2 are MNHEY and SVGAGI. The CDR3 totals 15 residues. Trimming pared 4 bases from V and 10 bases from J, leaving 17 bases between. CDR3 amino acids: CASSWETGRGSPLHF. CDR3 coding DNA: TGTGCCAGCAGTTGGGAGACAGGTCGGGGATCACCCCTCCACTTT.

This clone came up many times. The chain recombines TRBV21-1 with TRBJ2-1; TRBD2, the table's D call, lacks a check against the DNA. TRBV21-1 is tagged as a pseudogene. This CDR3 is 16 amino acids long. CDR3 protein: CASSKTFQRNYNEQFF. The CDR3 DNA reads TGTGCCAGCAGCAAAACGTTCCAGCGGAACTACAATGAGCAGTTCTTC.

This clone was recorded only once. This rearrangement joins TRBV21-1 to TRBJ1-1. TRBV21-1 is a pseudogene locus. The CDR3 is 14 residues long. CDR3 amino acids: CARKGGDRSAEAFF. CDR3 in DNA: TGTGCCAGAAAAGGGGGGGATCGGTCTGCTGAAGCTTTCTTT.

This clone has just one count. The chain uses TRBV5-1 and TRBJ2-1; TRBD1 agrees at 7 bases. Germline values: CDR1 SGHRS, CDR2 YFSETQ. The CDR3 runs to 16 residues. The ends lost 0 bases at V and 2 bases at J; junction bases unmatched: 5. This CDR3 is CASSLGAGGTYNEQFF. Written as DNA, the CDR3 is TGCGCCAGCAGCTTGGGGGCAGGGGGTACCTACAATGAGCAGTTCTTC.

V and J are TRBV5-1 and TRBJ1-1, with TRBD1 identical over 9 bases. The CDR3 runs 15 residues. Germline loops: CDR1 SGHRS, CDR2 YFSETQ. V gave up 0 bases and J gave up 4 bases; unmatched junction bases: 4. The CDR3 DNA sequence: TGCGCCAGCAGCTTGGGGACAGGGGCCGCCACTGAAGCTTTCTTT. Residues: CASSLGTGAATEAFF.

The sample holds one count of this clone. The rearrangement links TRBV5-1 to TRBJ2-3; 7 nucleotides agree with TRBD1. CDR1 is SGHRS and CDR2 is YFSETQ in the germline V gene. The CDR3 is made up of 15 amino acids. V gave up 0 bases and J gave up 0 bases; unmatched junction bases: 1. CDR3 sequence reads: CASSLDRGSTDTQYF. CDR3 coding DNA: TGCGCCAGCAGCTTGGACAGGGGAAGCACAGATACGCAGTATTTT.

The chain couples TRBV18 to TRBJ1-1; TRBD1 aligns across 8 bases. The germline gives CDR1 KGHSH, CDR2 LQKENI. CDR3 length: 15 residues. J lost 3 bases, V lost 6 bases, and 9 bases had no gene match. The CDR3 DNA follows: TGTGCCAGCTCTCGTTCCCAGGGGGCGGACACTGAAGCTTTCTTT. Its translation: CASSRSQGADTEAFF.

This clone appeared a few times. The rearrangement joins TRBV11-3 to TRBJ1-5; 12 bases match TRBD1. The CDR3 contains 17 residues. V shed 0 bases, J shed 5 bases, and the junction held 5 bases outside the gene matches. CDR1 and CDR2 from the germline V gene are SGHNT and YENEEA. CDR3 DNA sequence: TGTGCCAGCAGCTTAGAAGTCGGGACAGGGGGCGATCAGCCCCAGCATTTT. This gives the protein CASSLEVGTGGDQPQHF.

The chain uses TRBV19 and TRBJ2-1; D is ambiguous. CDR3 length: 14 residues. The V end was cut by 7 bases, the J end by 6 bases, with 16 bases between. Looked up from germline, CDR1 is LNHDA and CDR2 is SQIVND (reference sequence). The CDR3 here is CASTSSSYFNEQFF. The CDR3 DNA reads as TGTGCCAGTACCTCTAGTTCTTATTTCAATGAGCAGTTCTTC.

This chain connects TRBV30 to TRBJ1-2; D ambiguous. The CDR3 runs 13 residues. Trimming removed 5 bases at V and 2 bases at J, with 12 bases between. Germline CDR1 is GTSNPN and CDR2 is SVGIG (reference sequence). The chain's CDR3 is CAWGWYGNYGYTF. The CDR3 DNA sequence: TGTGCCTGGGGTTGGTACGGGAACTATGGCTACACCTTC.

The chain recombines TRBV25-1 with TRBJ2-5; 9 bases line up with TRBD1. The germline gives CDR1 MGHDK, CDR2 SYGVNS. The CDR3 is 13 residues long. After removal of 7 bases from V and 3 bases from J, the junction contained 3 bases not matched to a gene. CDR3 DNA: TGTGCCAGCAACACAGGGGGCGAAGAGACCCAGTACTTC. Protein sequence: CASNTGGEETQYF.